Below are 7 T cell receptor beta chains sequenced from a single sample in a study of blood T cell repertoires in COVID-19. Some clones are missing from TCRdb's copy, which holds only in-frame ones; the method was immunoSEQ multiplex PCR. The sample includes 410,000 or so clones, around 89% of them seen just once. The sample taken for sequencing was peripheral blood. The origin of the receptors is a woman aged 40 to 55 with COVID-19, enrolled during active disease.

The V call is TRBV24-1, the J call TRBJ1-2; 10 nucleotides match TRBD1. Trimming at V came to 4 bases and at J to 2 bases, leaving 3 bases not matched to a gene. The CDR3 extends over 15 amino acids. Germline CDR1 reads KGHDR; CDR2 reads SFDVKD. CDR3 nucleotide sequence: TGTGCCACCAGTGAGGCGGGACAGGGGAACTATGGCTACACCTTC. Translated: CATSEAGQGNYGYTF.

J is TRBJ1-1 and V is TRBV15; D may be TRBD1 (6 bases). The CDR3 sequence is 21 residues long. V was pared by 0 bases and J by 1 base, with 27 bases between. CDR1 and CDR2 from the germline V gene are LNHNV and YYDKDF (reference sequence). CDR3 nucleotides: TGTGCCACCAGCAGAGACTCCCCTTTAGGACAGCTCTCACTCAGGAACACTGAAGCTTTCTTT. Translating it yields CATSRDSPLGQLSLRNTEAFF.

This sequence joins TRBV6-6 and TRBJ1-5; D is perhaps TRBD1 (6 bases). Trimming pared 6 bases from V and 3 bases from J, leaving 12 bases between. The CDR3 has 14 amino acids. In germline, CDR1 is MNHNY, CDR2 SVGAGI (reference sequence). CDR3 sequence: CASSRGQSNQPQHF. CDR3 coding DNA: TGTGCCAGCAGCCGCGGACAGTCCAATCAGCCCCAGCATTTT.

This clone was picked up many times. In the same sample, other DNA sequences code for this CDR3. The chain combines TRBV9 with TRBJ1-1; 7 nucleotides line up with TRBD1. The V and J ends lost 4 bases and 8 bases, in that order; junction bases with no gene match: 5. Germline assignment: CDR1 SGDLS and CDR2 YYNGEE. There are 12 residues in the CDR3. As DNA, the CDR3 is TGTGCCAGCAGCCCTGGGACAGTCGAAGCTTTCTTT. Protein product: CASSPGTVEAFF.

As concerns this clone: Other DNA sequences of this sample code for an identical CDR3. CDR3 in amino acids: CSVVGGDEKLFF. The CDR3 DNA is TGCAGCGTTGTAGGGGGCGATGAAAAACTGTTTTTT. The chain carries TRBV29-1 and TRBJ1-4, with TRBD1 matching over 7 bases. The CDR3 contains 12 residues. Germline values: CDR1 SQVTM, CDR2 ANQGSEA. The ends lost 4 bases at V and 6 bases at J; junction bases unmatched: 2.

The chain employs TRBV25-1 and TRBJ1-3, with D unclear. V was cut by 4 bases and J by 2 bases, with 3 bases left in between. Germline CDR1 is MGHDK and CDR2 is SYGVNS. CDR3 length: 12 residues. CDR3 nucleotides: TGTGCCAGCAGTGGAGCTGGAAACACCATATATTTT. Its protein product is CASSGAGNTIYF.

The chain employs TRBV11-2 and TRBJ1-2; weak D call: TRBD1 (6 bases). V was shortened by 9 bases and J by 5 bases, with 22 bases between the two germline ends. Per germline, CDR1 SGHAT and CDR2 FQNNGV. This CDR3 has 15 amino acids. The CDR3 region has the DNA TGTGCCAGTAAACTTCTCTTTACGGGACAATATGGCTACACCTTC. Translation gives CASKLLFTGQYGYTF.